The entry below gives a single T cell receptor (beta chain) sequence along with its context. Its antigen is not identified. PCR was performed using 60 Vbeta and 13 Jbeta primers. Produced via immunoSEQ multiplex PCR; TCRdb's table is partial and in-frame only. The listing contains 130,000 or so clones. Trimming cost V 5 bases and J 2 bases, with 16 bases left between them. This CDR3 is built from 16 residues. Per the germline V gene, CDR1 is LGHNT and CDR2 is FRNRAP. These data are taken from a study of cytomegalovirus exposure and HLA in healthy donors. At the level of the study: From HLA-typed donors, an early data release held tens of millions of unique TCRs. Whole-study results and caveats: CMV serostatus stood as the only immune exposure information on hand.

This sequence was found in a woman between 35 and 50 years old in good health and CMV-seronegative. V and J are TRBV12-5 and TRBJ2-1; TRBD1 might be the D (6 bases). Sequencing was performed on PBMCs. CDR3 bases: TGTGCTAGTGGTGTGAGGTCAGGGGCCACCTACAATGAGCAGTTCTTC. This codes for CASGVRSGATYNEQFF. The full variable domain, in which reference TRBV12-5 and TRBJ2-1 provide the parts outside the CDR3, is DARVTQTPRHKVTEMGQEVTMRCQPILGHNTVFWYRQTMMQGLELLAYFRNRAPLDDSGMPKDRFSAEMPDATLATLKIQPSEPRDSAVYFCASGVRSGATYNEQFFGPGTRLTVL.